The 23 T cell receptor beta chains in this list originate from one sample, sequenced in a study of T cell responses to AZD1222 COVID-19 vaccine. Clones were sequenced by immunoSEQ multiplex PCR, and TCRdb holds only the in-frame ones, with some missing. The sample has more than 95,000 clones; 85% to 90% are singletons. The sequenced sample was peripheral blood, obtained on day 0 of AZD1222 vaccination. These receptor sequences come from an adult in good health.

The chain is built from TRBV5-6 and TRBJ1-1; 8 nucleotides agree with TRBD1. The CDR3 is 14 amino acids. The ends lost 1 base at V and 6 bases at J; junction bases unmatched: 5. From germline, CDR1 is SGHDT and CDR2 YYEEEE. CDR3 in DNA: TGTGCCAGCAGCTTGTGGGGGACAGGAGCTGAAGCTTTCTTT. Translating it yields CASSLWGTGAEAFF.

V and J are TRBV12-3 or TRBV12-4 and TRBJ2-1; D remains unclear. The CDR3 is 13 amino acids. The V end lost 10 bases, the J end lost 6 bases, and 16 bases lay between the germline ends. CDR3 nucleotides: TGTGCCACCCAGATCGGTTGGGGCAATGAGCAGTTCTTC. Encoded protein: CATQIGWGNEQFF.

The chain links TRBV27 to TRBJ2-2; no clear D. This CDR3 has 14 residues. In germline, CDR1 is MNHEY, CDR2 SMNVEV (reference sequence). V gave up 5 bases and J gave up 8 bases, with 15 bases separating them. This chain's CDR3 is CASSQRAVVGELFF. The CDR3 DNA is TGTGCCAGCAGTCAAAGGGCCGTAGTTGGGGAGCTGTTTTTT.

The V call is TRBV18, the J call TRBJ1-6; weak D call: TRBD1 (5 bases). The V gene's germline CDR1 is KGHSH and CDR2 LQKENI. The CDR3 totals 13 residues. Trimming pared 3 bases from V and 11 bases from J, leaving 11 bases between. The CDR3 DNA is TGTGCCAGCTCACCGGAGGGGCTGACACCCCTCCACTTT. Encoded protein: CASSPEGLTPLHF. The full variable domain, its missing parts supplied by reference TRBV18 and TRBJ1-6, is NAGVMQNPRHLVRRRGQEARLRCSPMKGHSHVYWYRQLPEEGLKFMVYLQKENIIDESGMPKERFSAEFPKEGPSILRIQQVVRGDSAAYFCASSPEGLTPLHFGNGTRLTVT.

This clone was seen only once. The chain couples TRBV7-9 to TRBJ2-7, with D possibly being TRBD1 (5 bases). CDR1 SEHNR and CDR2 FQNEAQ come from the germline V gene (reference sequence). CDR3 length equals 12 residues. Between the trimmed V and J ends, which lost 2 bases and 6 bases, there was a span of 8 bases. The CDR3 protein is CASSLSGAEQYF. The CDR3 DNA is TGTGCCAGCAGCTTAAGTGGGGCCGAGCAGTACTTC.

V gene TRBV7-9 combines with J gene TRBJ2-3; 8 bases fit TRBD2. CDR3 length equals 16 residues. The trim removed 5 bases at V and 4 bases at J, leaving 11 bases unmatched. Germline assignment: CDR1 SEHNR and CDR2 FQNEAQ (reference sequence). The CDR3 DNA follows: TGTGCCAGCAGCCCCCTTGCGGGAGGAGGATCAGATACGCAGTATTTT. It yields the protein CASSPLAGGGSDTQYF.

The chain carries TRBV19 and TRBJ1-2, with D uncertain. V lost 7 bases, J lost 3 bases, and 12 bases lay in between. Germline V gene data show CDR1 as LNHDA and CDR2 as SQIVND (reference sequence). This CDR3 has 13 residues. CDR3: CASMGMWDYGYTF. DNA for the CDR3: TGTGCCAGTATGGGAATGTGGGACTATGGCTACACCTTC.

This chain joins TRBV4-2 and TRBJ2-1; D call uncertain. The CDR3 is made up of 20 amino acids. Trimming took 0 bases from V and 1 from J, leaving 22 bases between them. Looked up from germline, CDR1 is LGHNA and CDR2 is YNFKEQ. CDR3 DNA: TGTGCCAGCAGCCAAGATGCTGCTGGGCTAGTCTCGACTTCCTACAATGAGCAGTTCTTC. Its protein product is CASSQDAAGLVSTSYNEQFF.

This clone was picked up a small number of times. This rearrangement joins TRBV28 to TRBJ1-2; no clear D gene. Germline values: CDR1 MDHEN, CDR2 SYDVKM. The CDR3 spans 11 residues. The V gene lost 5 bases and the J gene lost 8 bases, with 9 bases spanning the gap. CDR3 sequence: CASSRALGYTF. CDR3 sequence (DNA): TGTGCCAGCAGTAGGGCCTTAGGCTACACCTTC.

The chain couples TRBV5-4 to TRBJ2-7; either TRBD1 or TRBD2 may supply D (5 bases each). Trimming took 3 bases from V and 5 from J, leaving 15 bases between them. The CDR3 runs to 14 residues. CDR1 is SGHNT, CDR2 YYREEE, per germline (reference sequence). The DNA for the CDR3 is TGTGCCAGCAGCTCCGGGACGGGACGCCACGAGCAGTACTTC. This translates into CASSSGTGRHEQYF.

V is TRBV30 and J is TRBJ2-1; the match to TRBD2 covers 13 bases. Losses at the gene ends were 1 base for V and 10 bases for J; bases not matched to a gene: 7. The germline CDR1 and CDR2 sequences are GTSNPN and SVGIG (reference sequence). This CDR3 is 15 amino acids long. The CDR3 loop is CAWSEGLAGDSEQFF. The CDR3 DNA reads TGTGCCTGGAGTGAAGGACTAGCGGGAGACAGCGAGCAGTTCTTC.

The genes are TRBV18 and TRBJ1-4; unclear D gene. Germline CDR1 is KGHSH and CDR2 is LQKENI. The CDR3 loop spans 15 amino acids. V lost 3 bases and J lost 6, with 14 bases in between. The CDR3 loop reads CASSPRRNSDEKLFF. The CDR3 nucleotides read TGTGCCAGCTCACCCCGGAGGAACAGTGATGAAAAACTGTTTTTT.

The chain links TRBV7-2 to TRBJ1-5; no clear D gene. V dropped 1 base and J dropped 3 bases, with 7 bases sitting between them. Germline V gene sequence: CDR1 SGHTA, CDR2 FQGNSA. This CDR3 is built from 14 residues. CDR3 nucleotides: TGTGCCAGCAGCTTAGTTGGCACCAATCAGCCCCAGCATTTT. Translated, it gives CASSLVGTNQPQHF.

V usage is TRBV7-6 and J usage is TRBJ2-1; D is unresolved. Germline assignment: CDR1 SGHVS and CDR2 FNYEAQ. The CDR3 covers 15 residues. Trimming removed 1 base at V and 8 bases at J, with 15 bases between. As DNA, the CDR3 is TGTGCCAGCAGCTTAGTATCTCGGAAAGGAGATGAGCAGTTCTTC. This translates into CASSLVSRKGDEQFF.

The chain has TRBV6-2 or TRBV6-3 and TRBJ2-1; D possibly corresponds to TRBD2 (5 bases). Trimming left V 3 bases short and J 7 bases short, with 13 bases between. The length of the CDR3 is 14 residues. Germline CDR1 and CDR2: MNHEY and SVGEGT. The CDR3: CASSYFGIGNEQFF. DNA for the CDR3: TGTGCCAGCAGTTATTTCGGGATAGGGAATGAGCAGTTCTTC.

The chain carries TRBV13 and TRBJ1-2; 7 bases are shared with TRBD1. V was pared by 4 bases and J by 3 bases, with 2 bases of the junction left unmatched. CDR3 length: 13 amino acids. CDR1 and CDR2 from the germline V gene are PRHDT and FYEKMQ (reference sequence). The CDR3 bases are TGTGCCAGCAGCTATGGACAGGACTATGGCTACACCTTC. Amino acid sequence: CASSYGQDYGYTF.

CDR3 region: CASSGGAGVTDTQYF. CDR3 coding DNA: TGTGCCAGCAGTGGGGGTGCGGGGGTCACAGATACGCAGTATTTT. This chain uses TRBV2 with TRBJ2-3, with 7 bases aligning to TRBD2. CDR1 is SNHLY, CDR2 FYNNEI, per germline. This CDR3 has 15 amino acids. J lost 2 bases, V lost 4 bases, and 6 bases had no gene match.

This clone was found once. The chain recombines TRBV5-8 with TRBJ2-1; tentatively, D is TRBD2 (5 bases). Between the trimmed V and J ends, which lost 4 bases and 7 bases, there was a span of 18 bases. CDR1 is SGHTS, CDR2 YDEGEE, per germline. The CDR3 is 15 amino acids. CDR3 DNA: TGTGCCAGCAGCCCAAGCGGAGCTAGACGGAATGAGCAGTTCTTC. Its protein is CASSPSGARRNEQFF.

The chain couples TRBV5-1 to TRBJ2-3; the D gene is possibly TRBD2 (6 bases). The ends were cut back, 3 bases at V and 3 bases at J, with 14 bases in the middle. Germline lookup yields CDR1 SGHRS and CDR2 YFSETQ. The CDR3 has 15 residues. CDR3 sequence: CASSSRESRTDTQYF. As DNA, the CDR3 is TGCGCCAGCAGCTCCCGGGAGAGCCGAACAGATACGCAGTATTTT.

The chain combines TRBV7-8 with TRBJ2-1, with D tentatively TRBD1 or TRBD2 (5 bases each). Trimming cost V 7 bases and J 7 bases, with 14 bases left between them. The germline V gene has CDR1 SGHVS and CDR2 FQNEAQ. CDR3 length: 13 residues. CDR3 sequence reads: CASTPPGTNEQFF. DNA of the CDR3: TGTGCCAGCACCCCGCCAGGGACGAATGAGCAGTTCTTC.

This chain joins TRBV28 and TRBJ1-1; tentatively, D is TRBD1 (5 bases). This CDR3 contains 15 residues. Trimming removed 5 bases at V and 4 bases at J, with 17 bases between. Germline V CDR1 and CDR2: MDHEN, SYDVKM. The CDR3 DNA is TGTGCCAGCAGTAAAACCGGGACCGGGACCACTGAAGCTTTCTTT. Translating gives CASSKTGTGTTEAFF.

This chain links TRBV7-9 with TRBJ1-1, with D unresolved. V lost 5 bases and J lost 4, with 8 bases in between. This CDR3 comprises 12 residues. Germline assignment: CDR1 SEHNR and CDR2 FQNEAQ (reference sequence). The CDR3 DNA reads TGTGCCAGCAGCCCTCAGAGCACTGAAGCTTTCTTT. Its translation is CASSPQSTEAFF.

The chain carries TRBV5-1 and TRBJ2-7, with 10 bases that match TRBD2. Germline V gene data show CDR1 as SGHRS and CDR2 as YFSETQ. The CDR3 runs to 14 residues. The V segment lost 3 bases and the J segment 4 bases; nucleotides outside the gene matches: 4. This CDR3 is CASSWTSGTYEQYF. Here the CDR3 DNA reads TGCGCCAGCAGCTGGACTAGCGGAACGTACGAGCAGTACTTC.